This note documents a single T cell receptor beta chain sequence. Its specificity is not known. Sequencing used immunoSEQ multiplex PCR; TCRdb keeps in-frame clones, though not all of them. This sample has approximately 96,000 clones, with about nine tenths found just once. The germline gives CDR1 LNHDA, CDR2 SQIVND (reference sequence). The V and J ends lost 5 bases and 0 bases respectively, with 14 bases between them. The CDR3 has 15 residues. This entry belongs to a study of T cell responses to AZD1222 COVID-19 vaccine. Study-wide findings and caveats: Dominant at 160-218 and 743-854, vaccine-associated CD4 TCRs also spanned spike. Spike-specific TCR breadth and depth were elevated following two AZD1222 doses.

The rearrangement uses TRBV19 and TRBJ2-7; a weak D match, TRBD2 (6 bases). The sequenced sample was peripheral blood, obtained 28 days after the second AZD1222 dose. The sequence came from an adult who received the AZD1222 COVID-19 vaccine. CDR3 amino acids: CASSEVLASSYEQYF. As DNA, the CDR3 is TGTGCCAGTAGTGAGGTCCTAGCGAGCTCCTACGAGCAGTACTTC.